Listed below are T cell receptor beta chains from one sample, sequenced in a study of CD8+ T cells in alopecia areata. Clones were sequenced by immunoSEQ multiplex PCR, and TCRdb holds only the in-frame ones, with some missing. Among about 180,000 clones listed, roughly 46% were seen once. The specimen comprised CD8+ T cells sorted from blood, sampled at week 52, from a patient treated with tofacitinib. All receptors derive from a human donor with alopecia areata. The CDR3 runs from the conserved cysteine through the conserved F or W. Each record gives: J gene, V gene, D gene, clone size, CDR3 protein, CDR3 DNA. A D gene is named only where the DNA matches it firmly. Some rows mark clone size as missing; the rest say once, few, many or name a class of expanded clone.

TRBJ2-3	TRBV27	NA	NA	CASSPRGTRAPDTQYF	TGTGCCAGCAGCCCCAGGGGGACTAGAGCCCCAGATACGCAGTATTTT
TRBJ2-5	TRBV6-5	NA	NA	CASSYGGGGETQYF	TGTGCCAGCAGTTACGGCGGGGGCGGGGAGACCCAGTACTTC
TRBJ1-4	TRBV29-1	TRBD1	NA	CSVQGANEKLFF	TGCAGCGTACAGGGGGCGAATGAAAAACTGTTTTTT
TRBJ2-5	TRBV9	NA	NA	CASSGRGKTQYF	TGTGCCAGCAGCGGACGGGGGAAGACCCAGTACTTC
TRBJ1-2	TRBV13	NA	NA	CASSRQADYGYTF	TGTGCCAGCAGCCGTCAGGCAGACTATGGCTACACCTTC
TRBJ1-1	TRBV30	NA	few	CAWNGRMITEAFF	TGTGCCTGGAATGGGCGCATGATCACTGAAGCTTTCTTT
TRBJ2-7	TRBV9	NA	NA	CASSLGGPSYEQYF	TGTGCCAGCAGCCTCGGTGGCCCCTCCTACGAGCAGTACTTC
TRBJ2-1	TRBV6-5	TRBD2	NA	CASSYGTSSYNEQFF	TGTGCCAGCAGTTACGGGACTAGCTCCTACAATGAGCAGTTCTTC
TRBJ2-3	TRBV27	TRBD2	NA	CASSYSGGSTDTQYF	TGTGCCAGCAGTTATAGCGGGGGGAGCACAGATACGCAGTATTTT
TRBJ2-7	TRBV7-8	TRBD1	few	CASSQDRGDEQYF	TGTGCCAGCAGCCAGGACAGGGGGGACGAGCAGTACTTC
TRBJ2-5	TRBV7-2	NA	NA	CASTTGSTPQETQYF	TGTGCCAGCACCACAGGCAGCACACCCCAAGAGACCCAGTACTTC
TRBJ2-7	TRBV5-6	TRBD1	once	CASSERDSSKQYF	TGTGCCAGCAGCGAGAGGGACAGCTCGAAGCAGTACTTC